The 9 T cell receptor beta chains below all came from one sample that was sequenced in a study of patients and donors after allogeneic stem cell transplantation. TCRdb redid the calling of the RT-PCR reads with MiXCR, one entry per CDR3 protein. The table lists under 200,000 distinct CDR3 sequences, 24% of them singletons, with 25% to 30% in the top ten. Sample: blood, either unsorted or a sorted T cell fraction (not recorded which). The receptors here all came from a human donor who was either an allogeneic HSCT recipient or a stem cell or donor lymphocyte infusion donor (not recorded which). It is not recorded whose cells these are; they may come from a transplant donor.

This clonotype has just a few counts. The rearrangement joins TRBV12-3 or TRBV12-4 to TRBJ2-3; D is perhaps TRBD2 (5 bases). The CDR3 consists of 16 residues. Trimming stripped 7 bases from V and 2 bases from J, with 19 bases between. CDR3 amino acids: CASTPLLRGATDTQYF. The CDR3 DNA reads as TGTGCCAGCACCCCACTTCTTCGGGGAGCCACAGATACGCAGTATTTT.

This clonotype was counted many times. The chain has TRBV12-3 or TRBV12-4 and TRBJ1-2; D is ambiguous. Trimming took 5 bases from V and 4 from J, leaving 11 bases between them. The CDR3 loop spans 13 amino acids. The CDR3 DNA reads as TGTGCCAGCAGTACCGAGAAGGGCTATGGCTACACCTTC. It yields the protein CASSTEKGYGYTF.

J is TRBJ1-4 and V is TRBV27; D call uncertain. Germline CDR1 is MNHEY and CDR2 is SMNVEV (reference sequence). With 4 bases removed from V and 8 bases from J, the gap between germline ends came to 17 bases. The CDR3 has 15 amino acids. CDR3 loop: CASSSRAPIGEKLFF. CDR3 bases: TGTGCCAGCAGTTCCCGCGCACCTATTGGAGAAAAACTGTTTTTT.

This clonotype appeared many times. The V call is TRBV5-1, the J call TRBJ1-6; D remains unclear. The CDR3 covers 16 residues. Deletions cut 0 bases from V and 0 bases from J, with 7 bases between. Germline assignment: CDR1 SGHRS and CDR2 YFSETQ. Here the CDR3 DNA reads TGCGCCAGCAGCTTGGTCCAGAGCTCCTATAATTCACCCCTCCACTTT. Its translation: CASSLVQSSYNSPLHF. The full variable domain, its missing parts supplied by reference TRBV5-1 and TRBJ1-6, is KAGVTQTPRYLIKTRGQQVTLSCSPISGHRSVSWYQQTPGQGLQFLFEYFSETQRNKGNFPGRFSGRQFSNSRSEMNVSTLELGDSALYLCASSLVQSSYNSPLHFGNGTRLTVT.

This clonotype was found a few times. The chain joins TRBV7-2 to TRBJ2-5, with D perhaps TRBD2 (6 bases). This CDR3 has 13 residues. V lost 4 bases and J lost 4, with 10 bases in between. The germline V gene encodes CDR1 SGHTA and CDR2 FQGNSA. The CDR3 DNA is TGTGCCAGCAGCTCGGGAGCGGGAGAGACCCAGTACTTC. It translates to CASSSGAGETQYF.

This clonotype was seen many times. The rearrangement uses TRBV7-9 and TRBJ1-2; 7 bases are a match to TRBD1. Germline V gene lookup returns CDR1 SEHNR and CDR2 FQNEAQ (reference sequence). With V trimmed by 4 bases and J by 4 bases, 6 bases remained unmatched. The CDR3 spans 14 residues. The chain's CDR3 is CASSYRQGPYGYTF. CDR3 in DNA: TGTGCCAGCAGCTACCGACAGGGCCCCTATGGCTACACCTTC.

The chain combines TRBV7-9 with TRBJ2-7, with D perhaps being TRBD1 or TRBD2 (5 bases each). Germline-derived CDR1 and CDR2 are SEHNR and FQNEAQ (reference sequence). Trimming left V 6 bases short and J 5 bases short, with 11 bases between. There are 12 residues in the CDR3. The CDR3 spells CASRHGANEQYF. CDR3 nucleotides: TGTGCCAGCAGACACGGGGCCAACGAGCAGTACTTC.

In its sample, this clonotype was seen a few times. The CDR3 sequence is CASSLTPGGRTGELFF. The CDR3 region has the DNA TGTGCCAGCAGCTTAACCCCTGGGGGAAGGACCGGGGAGCTGTTTTTT. The rearrangement links TRBV7-3 to TRBJ2-2, with D perhaps given as TRBD1 or TRBD2 (5 bases each). This CDR3 spans 16 amino acids. The V end lost 0 bases, the J end lost 5 bases, and 13 bases lay between the germline ends. In germline, CDR1 is SGHTA, CDR2 FQGTGA.

This clonotype has more than one count but fewer than ten. This CDR3 reads CATGQGGEKLFF. CDR3 DNA sequence: TGTGCCACCGGACAGGGGGGCGAAAAACTGTTTTTT. The V gene is TRBV12-3 or TRBV12-4, the J gene TRBJ1-4; 10 bases align to TRBD1. The junction had 4 bases not matched to a gene; V was cut back by 10 bases and J by 8 bases. The CDR3 spans 12 residues.